This entry lists 12 T cell receptor beta chains sequenced from one sample in a study of blood T cell repertoires in COVID-19 (dated by TCRdb to about 2020). Receptor libraries were prepared by the immunoSEQ multiplex PCR assay. Drawn from immuneACCESS, this table holds only the in-frame rearrangements with V and J called that TCRdb kept. Clones are partly lost; checked studies trace under half to an unresolved V gene and leave the rest unexplained. A total of about 76,000 clones appear in this sample, more than 80% of them only once. The ten largest clones capture 15% to 20% of the sample. Material for sequencing was peripheral blood. These receptors were collected from a woman in her sixties with acute or convalescent COVID-19.

The J gene is TRBJ1-1, the V gene TRBV7-8; 8 bases are shared with TRBD1. Germline CDR1 reads SGHVS; CDR2 reads FQNEAQ. The V and J ends lost 5 bases and 5 bases, in that order; junction bases with no gene match: 7. This CDR3 region has 14 residues. CDR3 protein: CASSPSTGATEAFF. DNA for the CDR3: TGTGCCAGCAGCCCCTCGACAGGGGCGACTGAAGCTTTCTTT. Full variable domain (rest looked up from reference TRBV7-8 and TRBJ1-1): GAGVSQSPRYKVAKRGQDVALRCDPISGHVSLFWYQQALGQGPEFLTYFQNEAQLDKSGLPSDRFFAERPEGSVSTLKIQRTQQEDSAVYLCASSPSTGATEAFFGQGTRLTVV.

V usage is TRBV28 and J usage is TRBJ1-6; 8 nucleotides match TRBD1. The junction had 10 bases not matched to a gene; V was cut back by 4 bases and J by 14 bases. This CDR3 spans 14 amino acids. CDR1 and CDR2 (germline): MDHEN, SYDVKM. CDR3 sequence reads: CASSSTGDVVALHF. DNA of the CDR3: TGTGCCAGCAGTTCGACAGGGGATGTAGTTGCCCTCCACTTT.

This rearrangement joins TRBV10-1 to TRBJ2-7, with a tentative D call TRBD1 (6 bases). Germline V gives CDR1 WNHNN, CDR2 SYGVQD (reference sequence). Trimming left V 6 bases short and J 0 bases short, with 9 bases between. The CDR3 has 13 residues. The DNA of the CDR3 is TGCGCCAGCAGCCCGGGACACTCCTACGAGCAGTACTTC. Translation gives CASSPGHSYEQYF.

The chain employs TRBV19 and TRBJ2-3; 8 nucleotides agree with TRBD1. Trimming cost V 5 bases and J 2 bases; bases outside gene matches: 9. Looked up from germline, CDR1 is LNHDA and CDR2 is SQIVND (reference sequence). CDR3 length: 16 residues. CDR3: CASSLRTGLPTDTQYF. CDR3 nucleotide sequence: TGTGCCAGTAGTTTGAGGACAGGGCTCCCCACAGATACGCAGTATTTT.

The chain carries TRBV4-3 and TRBJ2-3; no clear D gene. The V end lost 0 bases, the J end lost 1 base, and 8 bases lay between the germline ends. Germline loops: CDR1 LGHNA, CDR2 YSLEER. The CDR3 consists of 15 residues. The DNA for the CDR3 is TGCGCCAGCAGCCAAGATGAAACTCGCACAGATACGCAGTATTTT. Translated, it gives CASSQDETRTDTQYF.

The gene calls are TRBV19 and TRBJ1-2, with unresolved D. The CDR3 has 16 residues. Germline-derived CDR1 and CDR2 are LNHDA and SQIVND (reference sequence). Between the trimmed V and J ends, which lost 2 bases and 4 bases, there was a span of 17 bases. The CDR3 nucleotides are TGTGCCAGTAGTATACTCCTTCAAGGTCCGGGCTATGGCTACACCTTC. It encodes CASSILLQGPGYGYTF.

The V call is TRBV9, the J call TRBJ1-1; D possibly corresponds to TRBD1 (5 bases). CDR3 size: 14 residues. Trimming removed 0 bases at V and 5 bases at J, with 11 bases between. Germline V gives CDR1 SGDLS, CDR2 YYNGEE. The CDR3 reads CASSVGGVLTEAFF. CDR3 DNA: TGTGCCAGCAGCGTAGGGGGGGTTCTAACTGAAGCTTTCTTT.

This clone was seen only a few times. The CDR3 nucleotides are TGCGCCAGCAGCTTCAGACAGGGCAACACTGAAGCTTTCTTT. Its translation is CASSFRQGNTEAFF. The chain uses TRBV5-1 and TRBJ1-1; 7 bases are shared with TRBD1. Unmatched junction bases numbered 3, after V lost 2 bases and J lost 2 bases. Germline CDR1 is SGHRS and CDR2 is YFSETQ. This CDR3 is 14 amino acids long.

This CDR3 reads CASIPGQVHTEAFF. The DNA for the CDR3 is TGCGCCAGCATCCCGGGACAGGTCCACACTGAAGCTTTCTTT. V is TRBV10-2 and J is TRBJ1-1, with TRBD1 matching over 8 bases. After removal of 7 bases from V and 3 bases from J, the junction contained 7 bases not matched to a gene. In germline, CDR1 is WSHSY, CDR2 SAAADI. There are 14 residues in the CDR3.

The chain couples TRBV6-1 to TRBJ1-5, with D possibly matching TRBD1 (5 bases). V lost 2 bases and J 6 bases, leaving 11 bases between the germline ends. Germline-derived CDR1 and CDR2 are MNHNS and SASEGT. CDR3 size: 14 residues. The chain's CDR3 is CASSETGGGQPQHF. The CDR3, as DNA: TGTGCCAGCAGTGAAACGGGGGGAGGTCAGCCCCAGCATTTT.

This clone has only one observation. The DNA for the CDR3 is TGTGCCAGCTCCTCCGGAGCAGCGCACTATGGCTACACCTTC. Protein sequence: CASSSGAAHYGYTF. V usage is TRBV5-4 and J usage is TRBJ1-2; D gene ambiguous. Trimming stripped 7 bases from V and 3 bases from J, with 16 bases between. Germline V gene data show CDR1 as SGHNT and CDR2 as YYREEE (reference sequence). This CDR3 contains 14 residues.

The chain has TRBV6-2 or TRBV6-3 and TRBJ2-7; D may be TRBD1 (6 bases). Trimming removed 0 bases from V and 3 bases from J, with 9 bases in between. The CDR3 is 14 amino acids. The germline V gene encodes CDR1 MNHEY and CDR2 SVGEGT. As DNA, the CDR3 is TGTGCCAGCAGTTACTCGACAGGATACTACGAGCAGTACTTC. This sequence encodes CASSYSTGYYEQYF.